This entry is about one T cell receptor (beta chain). Its antigen is undetermined. Other DNA sequences in the same sample also yield this CDR3. CDR1 MGHRA and CDR2 YSYEKL come from the germline V gene. Between the trimmed V and J ends, which lost 1 base and 1 base, there was a span of 8 bases. This CDR3 has 15 residues. PCR involved 60 Vbeta and 13 Jbeta primers. Clones were read by immunoSEQ multiplex PCR, and TCRdb kept only the in-frame ones, dropping some. The repertoire holds fewer than 150,000 clones, with approximately 70% as singletons. This sample was included in a study of cytomegalovirus exposure and HLA in healthy donors. Points from the study as a whole: Cytomegalovirus-associated TCR beta chains were listed, numbering 150 to 200. A later examination showed that TCR association rates differed by HLA locus, with DRB1 most and HLA-C fewest. TCR beta sequences reportedly predicted most subjects' HLA-A and HLA-B alleles accurately. A few of the chains that were CMV-associated were confirmed in vitro to be specific for CMV antigens.

This rearrangement joins TRBV4-1 to TRBJ2-1; D is perhaps TRBD1 (5 bases). Sample: PBMCs. The TCR originated in a human donor in good health. CDR3 DNA sequence: TGCGCCAGCAGCCAAGGGGGCGGATCCTACAATGAGCAGTTCTTC. Protein: CASSQGGGSYNEQFF.